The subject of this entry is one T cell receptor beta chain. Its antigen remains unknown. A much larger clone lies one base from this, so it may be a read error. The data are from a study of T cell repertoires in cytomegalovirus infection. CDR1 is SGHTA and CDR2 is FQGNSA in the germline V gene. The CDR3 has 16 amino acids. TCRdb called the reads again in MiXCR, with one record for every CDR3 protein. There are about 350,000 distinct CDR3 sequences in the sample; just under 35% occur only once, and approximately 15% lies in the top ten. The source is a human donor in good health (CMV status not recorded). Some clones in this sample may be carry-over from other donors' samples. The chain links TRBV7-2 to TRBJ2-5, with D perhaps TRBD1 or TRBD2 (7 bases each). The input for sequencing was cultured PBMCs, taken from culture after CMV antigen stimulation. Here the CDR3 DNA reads TGTGCCAACAGCTGGGGGGGCGGGGACAGCCAAGAGACCCAGTACTTC. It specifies CANSWGGGDSQETQYF.